Listed below are T cell receptor beta chains from one sample, sequenced in a study of spatial heterogeneity in lung cancer. TCRdb reanalysed the 5' RACE reads using MiXCR and keeps one entry per CDR3 protein. Of tens of thousands of distinct CDR3 sequences in the sample, approximately 20% were seen once. The sample here was PBMCs, taken at follow-up. All receptors come from a male donor with early-stage non-small cell lung cancer. CDR3s include the opening cysteine and the closing phenylalanine or tryptophan. Each record gives: V gene, J gene, CDR3 protein.

TRBV5-1	TRBJ2-7	CASSLGLAGRGEQYF
TRBV5-5	TRBJ2-1	CASSLRITNNEQFF
TRBV27	TRBJ2-2	CASTPGGANTGELFF
TRBV20-1	TRBJ2-7	CSARPGDEQYF
TRBV3-1	TRBJ1-1	CASSQMLAEAFF
TRBV2	TRBJ2-3	CASSVGGQSADTQYF
TRBV4-3	TRBJ1-1	CASSQDWLEGSGTEAFF
TRBV15	TRBJ1-6	CATSSEDSSNSPLHF
TRBV7-2	TRBJ2-7	CASSSGYYEQYF
TRBV3-1	TRBJ2-1	CASSQPGLAGMNEQFF
TRBV5-4	TRBJ2-4	CASSVQAGMGAKNIQYF
TRBV6-1	TRBJ2-6	CASDPSSGANVLTF
TRBV5-1	TRBJ2-5	CASSLALQEETQYF
TRBV12-5	TRBJ1-3	CASGVSSGTAGNTIYF
TRBV5-1	TRBJ2-5	CASGRDGQEIQYF
TRBV10-2	TRBJ2-5	CASSERWQTRENQETQYF
TRBV5-1	TRBJ1-1	CASSTTANSPEAFF
TRBV6-2/TRBV6-3	TRBJ2-5	CASSYQGRETQYF
TRBV29-1	TRBJ2-1	CSVEKGRDIEFF
TRBV7-9	TRBJ2-1	CASSLALIDEQFF
TRBV7-9	TRBJ2-5	CASSISIGFQETQYF
TRBV9	TRBJ2-1	CASSFGQGSYNEQFF
TRBV29-1	TRBJ2-7	CSVEEPGQGFYEQYF
TRBV20-1	TRBJ2-5	CSASVDQETQYF
TRBV4-2	TRBJ1-2	CASSQGQGVNYGYTF
TRBV6-5	TRBJ2-2	CASRTLGGGINGELFF
TRBV19	TRBJ2-3	CASSIGGISTYTQYF
TRBV20-1	TRBJ2-3	CSASSAGGHTDTQYF
TRBV6-1	TRBJ2-1	CASRAGGWNEQFF
TRBV2	TRBJ1-6	CASCRVRSPLHF
TRBV7-8	TRBJ2-5	CASSKSGTGSETQYF
TRBV3-1	TRBJ2-7	CASSQSWDRSSYEQYF
TRBV7-9	TRBJ2-5	CASSLGGLAVGQETQYF
TRBV4-2	TRBJ2-2	CASSQGRSGELFF
TRBV7-2	TRBJ2-1	CASSLAGGLNEQFF
TRBV24-1	TRBJ1-1	CATSEGTGVFF
TRBV3-1	TRBJ2-1	CASSQDIDSNDEQFF
TRBV20-1	TRBJ2-3	CSARGHGTTDTQYF